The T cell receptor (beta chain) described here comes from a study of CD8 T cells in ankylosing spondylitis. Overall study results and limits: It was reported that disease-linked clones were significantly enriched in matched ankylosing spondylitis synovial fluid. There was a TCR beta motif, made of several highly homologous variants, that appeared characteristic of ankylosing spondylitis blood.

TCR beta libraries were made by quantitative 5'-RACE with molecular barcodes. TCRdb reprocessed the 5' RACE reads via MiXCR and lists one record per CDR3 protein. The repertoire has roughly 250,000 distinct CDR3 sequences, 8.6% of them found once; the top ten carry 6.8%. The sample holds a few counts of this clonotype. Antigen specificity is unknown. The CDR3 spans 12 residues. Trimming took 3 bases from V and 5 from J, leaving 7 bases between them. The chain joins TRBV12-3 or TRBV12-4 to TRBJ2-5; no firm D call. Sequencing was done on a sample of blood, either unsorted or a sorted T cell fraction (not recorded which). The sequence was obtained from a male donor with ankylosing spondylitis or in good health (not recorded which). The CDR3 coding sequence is TGTGCCAGCAGTTTTTCCTGGGAGACCCAGTACTTC. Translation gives CASSFSWETQYF.